This T cell receptor beta chain was sequenced during a study of PD-1 blockade in classical Hodgkin lymphoma. Findings and limits, study-wide: Reports indicated that newly diagnosed patients had lower baseline TCR diversity than healthy donors did.

Comment on this clone: No antigen is known for it.

This CDR3 has 15 amino acids. CDR1 and CDR2 (germline): LNHDA, SQIVND (reference sequence). V was cut by 7 bases and J by 5 bases, with 17 bases left in between. Every patient was affected by relapse after autologous stem cell transplantation, while exposure to brentuximab vedotin was not uniform. Complete response, partial response or progressive disease was each patient's best response. Profiled with immunoSEQ multiplex PCR; TCRdb holds only in-frame clones, not every one. The sample lists approximately 90,000 clones; about 90% were seen once. This TCR derives from a human donor with classical Hodgkin lymphoma. The V gene is TRBV19, the J gene TRBJ2-2; D is undetermined. Here the sequenced sample was peripheral blood mononuclear cells (PBMCs), taken before the second cycle of nivolumab. The CDR3 reads CASIREASQTGELFF. The CDR3 bases are TGTGCCAGTATACGCGAGGCATCTCAAACCGGGGAGCTGTTTTTT.